These 7 T cell receptor beta chains came from one sample sequenced in a study of T cell clonality in common variable immunodeficiency. The study's findings and limits: In common variable immunodeficiency, TCR beta chains reportedly carried fewer deletions and N-nucleotide insertions.

These receptors have no identified antigens. Only in-frame clones appear in the TCRdb table, and some are missing; sequencing was by immunoSEQ multiplex PCR. The sample includes 14,000 or so clones, none of them occurring once. Sequences were obtained from peripheral blood mononuclear cells. Every receptor here comes from a human donor with common variable immunodeficiency.

This clone was detected only a few times. The CDR3 protein is CASSYPGNYEQYF. Incomplete CDR3 DNA: TGTGCCAGCAGTTACCCAGGGAACTACGAG. The chain has TRBV6-2 or TRBV6-3 and TRBJ2-7; tentatively, D is TRBD1 (5 bases). The read finishes 3 residues shy of the CDR3 end, and the germline J gene is used to complete it. In germline, CDR1 is MNHEY, CDR2 SVGEGT. The CDR3 runs to 13 residues. The V gene lost 2 bases and the J gene lost 3 bases, with 8 bases spanning the gap.

This clone was picked up a small number of times. The read falls 3 residues short of the CDR3 end, and the missing part is taken from the germline J gene. The chain employs TRBV11-2 and TRBJ1-5; D call uncertain. The CDR3 extends over 15 amino acids. Germline assignment: CDR1 SGHAT and CDR2 FQNNGV. V lost 0 bases to trimming and J lost 3 bases, with 9 bases between them. The CDR3 bases that were read are TGTGCCAGCAGCTTAGATCATTGGGCCAATCAGCCC. Amino acid sequence: CASSLDHWANQP. The entire CDR3 protein is CASSLDHWANQPQHF.

This clone was detected only a few times. The observed sequence ends 3 residues before the CDR3 terminus, with the missing tail filled in from the germline J gene. The rearrangement uses TRBV7-3 and TRBJ2-1; TRBD2 matches 12 bases. The V gene end was trimmed by 6 bases and the J gene end by 6 bases; junction bases not matched to a gene: 3. Looked up from germline, CDR1 is SGHTA and CDR2 is FQGTGA. CDR3 size: 14 residues. CDR3 DNA, as far as it was read: TGTGCCAGCAGGGTGACTAGCGGGAGCAATGAG. Its protein is CASRVTSGSNE. The entire CDR3 protein is CASRVTSGSNEQFF.

This clone turned up a few times. The CDR3 is cut off 3 residues early in the read; its end comes from the germline J gene. This chain links TRBV20-1 with TRBJ2-1; the match to TRBD2 covers 7 bases. This CDR3 comprises 15 residues. Germline trimming cut 5 bases from V and 0 bases from J; bases unmatched to any gene: 7. Germline CDR1 and CDR2: DFQATT and SNEGSKA (reference sequence). The CDR3 DNA, read in part, is TGCAGTGCTCGGGGGAGGGACTTCTCCTACAATGAG. This gives the protein CSARGRDFSYNE. The whole CDR3 is CSARGRDFSYNEQFF.

As for this clone: The read stops 3 residues short of the end of the CDR3; the missing end is completed from the germline J gene. V gene TRBV19 combines with J gene TRBJ1-1; possible D gene TRBD1, 6 bases. Germline V gives CDR1 LNHDA, CDR2 SQIVND (reference sequence). Trimming took 4 bases from V and 5 from J, leaving 17 bases between them. The CDR3 loop spans 15 amino acids. CDR3 bases read: TGTGCCAGTAGTACAGCCCAGGGGCGAGGGACTGAA. This sequence encodes CASSTAQGRGTE. The full CDR3 protein is CASSTAQGRGTEAFF. Using reference TRBV19 and TRBJ1-1 for the parts outside the CDR3, the full variable domain is DGGITQSPKYLFRKEGQNVTLSCEQNLNHDAMYWYRQDPGQGLRLIYYSQIVNDFQKGDIAEGYSVSREKKESFPLTVTSAQKNPTAFYLCASSTAQGRGTEAFFGQGTRLTVV.

For this clone: The CDR3 end falls 3 residues outside the read, so it is completed with the germline J gene. The chain uses TRBV19 and TRBJ2-5; tentatively, D is TRBD2 (6 bases). CDR1 and CDR2 (germline): LNHDA, SQIVND (reference sequence). Trimming removed 10 bases from V and 2 bases from J, with 14 bases in between. The CDR3 is 13 residues long. CDR3 bases read: TGTGCCACCTCGGGTGGACTACAAGAGACC. Its protein is CATSGGLQET. In full, the CDR3 is CATSGGLQETQYF. The variable domain in full, with the rest retrieved from reference TRBV19 and TRBJ2-5, is DGGITQSPKYLFRKEGQNVTLSCEQNLNHDAMYWYRQDPGQGLRLIYYSQIVNDFQKGDIAEGYSVSREKKESFPLTVTSAQKNPTAFYLCATSGGLQETQYFGPGTRLLVL.

This clone appeared a few times. From the germline J gene comes the end of the CDR3, since the read stops 3 residues before it. The chain joins TRBV7-3 to TRBJ2-7; D is possibly TRBD2 (5 bases). The CDR3 covers 13 residues. V shed 8 bases and J shed 6 bases, with 17 bases lying between them. Germline V gives CDR1 SGHTA, CDR2 FQGTGA. The CDR3 is CASSPTEAGEQYF. The CDR3 bases that were read are TGTGCCAGCTCGCCTACTGAGGCGGGCGAG.